The following is a TCR beta chain sequence with its context. No antigen is known for it. Time point defined: persistent/refractory GD, antithyroid drugs over 5 years with positive TRAb. Scientists built the TCR library using RNA that was extracted from PBMCs. A volume of roughly 9.9 milliliters of peripheral blood was collected in EDTA tubes. Building of the TCR beta libraries involved iRepertoire HTBI primers and Arm-PCR of CDR3 regions. TCRdb re-called the multiplex PCR reads through MiXCR, storing one row per CDR3 protein. The top ten hold about 7% of the sample, which has some 430,000 distinct CDR3 sequences, roughly 21% seen once. This record comes from a study of regulatory T cells in long-lasting Graves disease. Whole-study findings and limits: It was in persistent disease that TRBV28, TRBJ1-2 and TRBJ2-5 were favored.

The CDR3 has 15 residues. The ends lost 0 bases at V and 4 bases at J; junction bases unmatched: 4. CDR1 SGHRS and CDR2 YFSETQ come from the germline V gene. The chain has TRBV5-1 and TRBJ2-7; TRBD2 matches 10 bases. The receptor was derived from a female donor with Graves disease. The material sequenced was peripheral blood mononuclear cells (PBMCs), taken when the disease was refractory, from a patient treated with antithyroid drugs. The CDR3 is CASSLGAGGAYEQYF. CDR3 in DNA: TGCGCCAGCAGCTTGGGAGCGGGAGGGGCTTACGAGCAGTACTTC.